What follows is one T cell receptor beta chain and its context. Its antigen is not identified. Germline V gene lookup returns CDR1 MDHEN and CDR2 SYDVKM. This CDR3 is 13 amino acids long. V lost 1 base, J lost 5 bases, and 9 bases lay in between. One entry per CDR3 protein, called by TCRdb with MiXCR from the reads. The table lists roughly 920,000 distinct CDR3 sequences, roughly 30% of them singletons. The source of the sample is a study of T cell repertoires in cytomegalovirus infection. For the study at large: HLA-B-restricted CMV epitopes that are well studied were used alongside recently identified HLA-C-restricted ones.

Study-level results: CMV-specific TCR beta clonotypes restricted by HLA-C dominated the ex vivo response.

The sample in question was cultured CD8+ T cells from PBMCs, obtained from culture after CMV antigen stimulation. The rearrangement joins TRBV28 to TRBJ2-7, with a weak D call TRBD1 (6 bases). The origin of this receptor is a human donor in good health (CMV status not recorded). Some clones in this sample may be carry-over from other donors' samples. The DNA of the CDR3 is TGTGCCAGCAGTTTATCTACAGGGAACGAGCAGTACGTC. This sequence encodes CASSLSTGNEQYV.